The T cell receptor beta chain under discussion was sequenced for a study of T cell responses to AZD1222 COVID-19 vaccine. Study details: Analysis merged second doses at about 4 or about 12 weeks.

Trimming at V came to 1 base and at J to 6 bases, leaving 5 bases not matched to a gene. Germline CDR1 LNHDA, CDR2 SQIVND (reference sequence). The CDR3 covers 16 residues. Profiling relied on immunoSEQ multiplex PCR, and the TCRdb table lists in-frame clones only, not all of them. Counted here are roughly 140,000 clones, less than 95% occurring once; the ten biggest clones make up about 2%. Whole-study findings and limits: Just a handful of people given AZD1222 tested seropositive at baseline. There were repertoire samples only from the period after the peak T cell response. Donors were chiefly white British, with a greater number of females, and clonal diversity was perhaps underestimated.

Details on this clone: Its target is not known.

The sequencing here drew on peripheral blood, taken on day 0 of AZD1222 vaccination. This sequence joins TRBV19 and TRBJ2-1, with 11 bases fitting TRBD2. This sequence was found in an adult in good health. The CDR3 region has the DNA TGTGCCAGTAGTATAGGGCGACTAGCGGGATCCAATGAGCAGTTCTTC. Protein sequence: CASSIGRLAGSNEQFF.